This record covers a single T cell receptor beta chain. Per the authors' pipeline: Nucleated cell counts were estimated from reference gene primer amplification. Profiled with immunoSEQ multiplex PCR; TCRdb holds only in-frame clones, not every one. The V and J calls and clone size were taken over from that table, and D and trimming were inferred from the DNA. The sample has some 190,000 clones; 70% to 90% are singletons. The CDR3 extends over 14 amino acids. After removal of 4 bases from V and 4 bases from J, the junction contained 5 bases not matched to a gene. CDR1 and CDR2 from the germline V gene are SGHRS and YFSETQ. This sample stems from a study of blood T cell repertoires in COVID-19. Study at large: PBMCs, B-cell-depleted T cells, or T cells provided the cDNA or gDNA that made up the material.

Participants spanned ages about 18 to 90 years and resided in roughly 22 US areas. Clinical history as reported by participants underpinned cohort assignment. Specimen: PBMCs or T cells enriched from blood (not recorded which). The receptor was isolated from a man in his thirties or forties with acute COVID-19. The V call is TRBV5-1, the J call TRBJ2-1; 7 nucleotides align to TRBD1. This CDR3 reads CASSPGQRYNEQFF. The CDR3 region has the DNA TGCGCCAGCAGCCCGGGACAGCGATACAATGAGCAGTTCTTC.